This T cell receptor (beta chain) was observed in a study of OX40 agonist ivuxolimab in advanced cancers. In the study overall: Ivuxolimab, which targeted the costimulatory receptor OX40 (CD134), was an agonistic, fully human IgG2 monoclonal antibody. Intravenous ivuxolimab was administered to patients every 2 weeks at six dose levels: 0.01, 0.1, 0.3, 1.5, 3 and 10 mg/kg. The paper describes the monotherapy dose-escalation part (N = 52 patients) of the phase I trial of ivuxolimab. Prior anti-PD-1, anti-PD-L1 or anti-CTLA-4 therapy was permitted, and checkpoint inhibitors had been received by more than 35% of dose-escalation patients. In the dose-escalation cohort, 70% to 90% of patients were male, and the mean age was around 60 years with a range of roughly 20 to 85. Peripheral TCRbeta sequencing aimed to test whether ivuxolimab altered TCR sequence diversity and caused clonal T-cell expansion. Among the approximately 50 dose-escalation patients, some 19 had hepatocellular carcinoma, roughly 15 melanoma, 9 renal cell carcinoma and 9 head and neck cancer. Partial responses were achieved by three dose-escalation patients, of whom one had hepatocellular carcinoma and two had cutaneous melanoma. What the research found in general, with its limitations: After ivuxolimab, expanded clones were on average more numerous among CD8+ T cells than among CD4+ T cells. Antigen specificity was not determined for the clonally expanded peripheral T cells. In the 0.1-3.0 mg/kg groups, partial responders had among the lowest normalized peripheral clonal expansion, particularly in CD8+ T cells. Low levels of normalized T-cell clonal expansion were also seen in some patients who did not respond. At doses of 0.1 to 3.0 mg/kg, clonal expansion of both CD4+ and CD8+ T cells in blood was seen between baseline and week 6.

The trial excluded patients who had a history of autoimmune disease or who were on systemic immunosuppression. In every dose cohort, peripheral blood was drawn for TCR sequencing at baseline, cycle 4 day 1, and cycle 7 day 1. Samples came from an open-label, multicenter, first-in-human phase I dose-escalation trial of ivuxolimab. Adults with locally advanced or metastatic head and neck squamous cell, hepatocellular, melanoma or renal cell carcinoma were enrolled in the trial. Before TCR sequencing, CD4+ T cells and CD8+ T cells from peripheral blood were sorted into separate populations. V loses 6 bases, J loses 3 bases, and the germline ends lie 15 bases apart. Its CDR3 holds 14 amino acids, cysteine through phenylalanine. Only the CDR3 region is kept as DNA, spanning 42 bases read in frame from base 1. From a lookup of the germline V gene, CDR1 and CDR2 are MNHEY and SVGAGI. To sequence the TCRbeta CDR3 region, genomic DNA was isolated from the sorted cells. TCRbeta CDR3 regions were sequenced using the immunoSEQ Assay. TCRdb took over this immuneACCESS table, retaining in-frame rearrangements with V and J assigned. Such tables are incomplete; in checked studies, under half of the missing clones stem from an unresolved V gene, and the remainder is unexplained. This sample comprises 65,000 to 95,000 clones, 86% of them detected only once. The ten top clones hold approximately 7% of the sample.

Notes on this clone: Its antigen target is currently unknown. The input lacks base qualities; no much larger clone sits a single base away.

This sample comprised CD4+ or CD8+ T cells sorted from blood, obtained in a trial of the OX40 agonist ivuxolimab. This TCR was recovered from an adult with an advanced solid tumor such as melanoma, head and neck, liver or kidney cancer. The rearranged chain carries TRBV6-5 and TRBJ2-7; the D gene cannot be resolved beyond TRBD1 or TRBD2, each matching 5 bases. DNA sequence: TGTGCCAGCAGCCGGAACCGGGACGGCTACGAGCAGTACTTC. It encodes CASSRNRDGYEQYF.